The entry that follows covers one T cell receptor beta chain sequence. Its target is unknown. It was cDNA, reverse transcribed from extracted RNA, that served as the sequencing template. TCRdb's table, derived via immunoSEQ multiplex PCR, lists solely in-frame clones and lacks some. The data hold around 15,000 clones, with about 63% observed a single time. The CDR3 is 16 amino acids. Trimming removed 3 bases at V and 2 bases at J, with 14 bases between. Germline V CDR1 and CDR2: LNHDA, SQIVND (reference sequence). This entry is derived from a study of CD8+ T cells in alopecia areata. At the level of the study: Tofacitinib exposure lasted 6 to 18 months, followed by 6 months off drug. Study findings and constraints: Scalp data also include sequences from resident alphabeta T cells of normal skin. Between patients, shared TCR sequences were less clear than in mice. This was possibly due in part to HLA diversity in the patient population. Normal scalp showed lower clonality than lesional scalp, especially alopecia totalis/universalis.

Peripheral blood and lesional scalp punch biopsies were taken from alopecia areata patients. J is TRBJ2-1 and V is TRBV19; D ambiguous. Sequenced input: skin. This TCR came from a human donor with alopecia areata. The CDR3: CASSMINRFPYNEQFF. The CDR3 DNA reads as TGTGCCAGTAGTATGATAAATAGGTTCCCCTACAATGAGCAGTTCTTC.